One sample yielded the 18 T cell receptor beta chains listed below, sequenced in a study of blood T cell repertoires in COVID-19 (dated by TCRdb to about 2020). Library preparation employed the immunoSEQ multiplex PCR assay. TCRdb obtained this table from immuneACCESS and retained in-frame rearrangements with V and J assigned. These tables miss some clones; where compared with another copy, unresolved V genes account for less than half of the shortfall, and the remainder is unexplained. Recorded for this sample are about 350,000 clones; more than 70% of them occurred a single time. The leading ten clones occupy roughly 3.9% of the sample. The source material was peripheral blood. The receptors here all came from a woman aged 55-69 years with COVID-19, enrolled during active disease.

CDR3 in amino acids: CASSLAGGNYGYTF. In DNA form, the CDR3 reads TGTGCCAGCAGCTTGGCAGGGGGTAACTATGGCTACACCTTC. The chain combines TRBV5-4 with TRBJ1-2; 7 nucleotides align to TRBD1. Germline CDR1 is SGHNT and CDR2 is YYREEE (reference sequence). The CDR3 has 14 amino acids. The trim removed 0 bases at V and 1 base at J, leaving 0 bases unmatched.

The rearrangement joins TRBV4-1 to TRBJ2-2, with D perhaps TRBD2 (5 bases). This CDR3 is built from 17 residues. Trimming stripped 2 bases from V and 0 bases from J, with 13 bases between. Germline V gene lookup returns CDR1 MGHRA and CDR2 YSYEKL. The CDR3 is CASSQPASRSNTGELFF. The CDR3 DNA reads TGCGCCAGCAGCCAACCCGCTAGCCGATCGAACACCGGGGAGCTGTTTTTT.

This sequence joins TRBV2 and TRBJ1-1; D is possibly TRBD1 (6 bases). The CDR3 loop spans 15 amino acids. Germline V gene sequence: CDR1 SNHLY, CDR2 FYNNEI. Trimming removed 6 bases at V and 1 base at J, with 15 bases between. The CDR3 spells CASRYSRGPNTEAFF. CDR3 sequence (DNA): TGTGCCAGCAGATACTCCAGGGGCCCGAACACTGAAGCTTTCTTT.

CDR3 amino acids: CATSRLGGGEKLFF. The CDR3 nucleotides read TGTGCCACCAGCAGATTAGGGGGGGGTGAAAAACTGTTTTTT. The rearrangement uses TRBV15 and TRBJ1-4, with a weak D call TRBD1 (6 bases). Germline lookup yields CDR1 LNHNV and CDR2 YYDKDF (reference sequence). This CDR3 comprises 14 residues. Trimming took 2 bases from V and 7 from J, leaving 11 bases between them.

CDR3: CATTGGFTNEKLFF. The CDR3 coding sequence is TGTGCCACCACAGGGGGGTTTACTAATGAAAAACTGTTTTTT. The V and J genes are TRBV15 and TRBJ1-4; TRBD1 agrees at 7 bases. There are 14 residues in the CDR3. J lost 2 bases, V lost 7 bases, and 4 bases had no gene match. CDR1 and CDR2 (germline): LNHNV, YYDKDF (reference sequence).

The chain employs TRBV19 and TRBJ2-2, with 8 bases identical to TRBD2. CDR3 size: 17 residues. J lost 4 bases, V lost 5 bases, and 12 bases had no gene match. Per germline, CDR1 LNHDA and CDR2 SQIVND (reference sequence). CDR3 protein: CASSPTWRGVGTGELFF. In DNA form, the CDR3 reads TGTGCCAGTAGTCCGACTTGGCGGGGGGTTGGCACCGGGGAGCTGTTTTTT.

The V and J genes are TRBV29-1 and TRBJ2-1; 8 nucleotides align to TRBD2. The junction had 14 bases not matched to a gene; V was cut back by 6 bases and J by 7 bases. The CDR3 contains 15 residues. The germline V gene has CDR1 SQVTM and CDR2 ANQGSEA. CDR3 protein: CSVSYPSGGGNEQFF. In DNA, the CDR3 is TGCAGCGTCTCATACCCCAGCGGGGGAGGGAATGAGCAGTTCTTC.

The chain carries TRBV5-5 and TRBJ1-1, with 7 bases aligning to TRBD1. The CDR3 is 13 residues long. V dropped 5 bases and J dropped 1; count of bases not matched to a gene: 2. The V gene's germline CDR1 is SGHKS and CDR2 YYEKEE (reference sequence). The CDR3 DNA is TGTGCCAGCAGGGGACAGCCGAACACTGAAGCTTTCTTT. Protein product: CASRGQPNTEAFF.

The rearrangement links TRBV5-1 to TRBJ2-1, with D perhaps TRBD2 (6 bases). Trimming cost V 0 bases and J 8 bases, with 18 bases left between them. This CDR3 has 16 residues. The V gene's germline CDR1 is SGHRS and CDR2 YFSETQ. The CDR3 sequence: CASSLASTFPGDEQFF. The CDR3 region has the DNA TGCGCCAGCAGCTTGGCGAGCACATTCCCGGGGGATGAGCAGTTCTTC.

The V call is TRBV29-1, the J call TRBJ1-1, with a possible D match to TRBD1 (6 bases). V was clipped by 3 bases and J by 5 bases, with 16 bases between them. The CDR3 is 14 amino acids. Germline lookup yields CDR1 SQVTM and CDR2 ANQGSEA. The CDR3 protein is CSVDLIGGRTEAFF. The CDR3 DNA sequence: TGCAGCGTTGATCTTATAGGGGGACGGACTGAAGCTTTCTTT.

In DNA, the CDR3 is TGTGCCAGCTCACCTAGGACAGGGGCTAATGAAAAACTGTTTTTT. Its protein is CASSPRTGANEKLFF. The chain combines TRBV18 with TRBJ1-4, with TRBD1 matching 9 bases. After removal of 3 bases from V and 3 bases from J, the junction contained 2 bases not matched to a gene. This CDR3 comprises 15 residues. Germline V gene lookup returns CDR1 KGHSH and CDR2 LQKENI.

The CDR3 DNA reads TGTGCAGCCGACAGGGGGACCGGGGAGCTGTTTTTT. Protein: CAADRGTGELFF. This chain links TRBV25-1 with TRBJ2-2; 9 positions agree with TRBD1. The CDR3 has 12 residues. The V gene's germline CDR1 is MGHDK and CDR2 SYGVNS.

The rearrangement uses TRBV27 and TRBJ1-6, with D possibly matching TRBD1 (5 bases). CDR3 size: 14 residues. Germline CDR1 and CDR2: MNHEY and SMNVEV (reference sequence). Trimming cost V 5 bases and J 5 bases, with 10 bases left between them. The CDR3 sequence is CASSKGRDNSPLHF. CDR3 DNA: TGTGCCAGCAGTAAGGGCAGGGATAATTCACCCCTCCACTTT.

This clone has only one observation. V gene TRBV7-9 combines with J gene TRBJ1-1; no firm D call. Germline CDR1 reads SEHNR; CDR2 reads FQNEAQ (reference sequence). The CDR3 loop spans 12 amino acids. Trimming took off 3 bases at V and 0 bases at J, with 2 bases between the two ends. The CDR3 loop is CASSFMNTEAFF. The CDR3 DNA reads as TGTGCCAGCAGCTTTATGAACACTGAAGCTTTCTTT.

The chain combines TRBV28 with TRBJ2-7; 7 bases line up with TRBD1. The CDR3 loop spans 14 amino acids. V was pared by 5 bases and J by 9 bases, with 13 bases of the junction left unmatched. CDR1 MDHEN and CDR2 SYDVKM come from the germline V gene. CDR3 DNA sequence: TGTGCCAGCAGTCGCACAGGGGTCGCCCTGGGGCAGTACTTC. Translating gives CASSRTGVALGQYF.

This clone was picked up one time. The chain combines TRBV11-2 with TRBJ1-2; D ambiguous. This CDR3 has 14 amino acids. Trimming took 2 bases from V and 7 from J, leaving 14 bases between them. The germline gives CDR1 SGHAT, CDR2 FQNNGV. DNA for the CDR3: TGTGCCAGCAGCTTAACCGGGTTTAGCGGTGGCTACACCTTC. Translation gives CASSLTGFSGGYTF.

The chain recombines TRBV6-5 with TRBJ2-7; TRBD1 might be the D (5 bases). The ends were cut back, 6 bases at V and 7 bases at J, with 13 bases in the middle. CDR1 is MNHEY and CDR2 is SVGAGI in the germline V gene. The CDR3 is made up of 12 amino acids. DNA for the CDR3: TGTGCCAGCAGCAAAGACAGAAGTGAGCAGTACTTC. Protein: CASSKDRSEQYF.

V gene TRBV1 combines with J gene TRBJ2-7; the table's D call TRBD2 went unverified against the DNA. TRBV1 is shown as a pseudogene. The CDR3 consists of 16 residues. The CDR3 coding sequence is TGCACCAGCAGCCAAGGGAACCTAGCTGACCCCTACGAGCAGTACTTC. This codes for CTSSQGNLADPYEQYF.